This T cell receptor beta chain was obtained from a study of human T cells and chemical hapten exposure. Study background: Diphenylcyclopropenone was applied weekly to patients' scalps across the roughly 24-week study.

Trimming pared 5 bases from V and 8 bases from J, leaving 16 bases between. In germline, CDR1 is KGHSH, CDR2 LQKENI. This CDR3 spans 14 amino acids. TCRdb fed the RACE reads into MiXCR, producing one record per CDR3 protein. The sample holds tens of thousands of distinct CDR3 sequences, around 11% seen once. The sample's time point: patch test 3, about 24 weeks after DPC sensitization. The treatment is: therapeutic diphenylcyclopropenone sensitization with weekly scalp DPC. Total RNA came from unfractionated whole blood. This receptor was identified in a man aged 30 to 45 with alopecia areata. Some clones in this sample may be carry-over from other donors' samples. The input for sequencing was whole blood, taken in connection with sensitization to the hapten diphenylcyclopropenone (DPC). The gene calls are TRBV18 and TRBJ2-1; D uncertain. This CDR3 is CASSFSPLNDEQFF. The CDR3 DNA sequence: TGTGCCAGCTCATTTTCTCCTCTTAACGATGAGCAGTTCTTC.